The rows below give T cell receptor beta chains drawn from one sample of a study of shared clonotypes between healthy human individuals. Sequenced by immunoSEQ multiplex PCR; TCRdb stores in-frame clones only, minus some. This sample carries some 1,100,000 clones, about four fifths of them seen once, and the ten largest clones take approximately 0.5%. The sequenced sample was memory CD4+ T cells from PBMCs. The receptors come from a man between 18 and 35 years old in good health. Some clones in this sample may be carry-over from other donors' samples. CDR3s include the opening cysteine and the closing phenylalanine or tryptophan. The D gene is left open where the match is weak. Clone size is shown for a subset of rows, as once, few, many or a class of expanded clone.

d_call,v_call,clone_size,j_call,cdr3_aa,cdr3_nt
NA,TRBV4-2,NA,TRBJ2-7,CASSQDQGIVDEQYF,TGTGCCAGCAGCCAAGACCAGGGGATAGTAGACGAGCAGTACTTC
TRBD2,TRBV18,once,TRBJ2-6,CASSPNLAGGANVLTF,TGTGCCAGCTCACCTAATCTAGCGGGGGGGGCCAACGTCCTGACTTTC
NA,TRBV15,NA,TRBJ1-1,CATSSGGDMNTEAFF,TGTGCCACCAGCAGTGGGGGGGACATGAACACTGAAGCTTTCTTT
NA,TRBV5-1,few,TRBJ2-7,CASSLVSLEDEQYF,TGCGCCAGCAGCTTAGTATCTTTGGAGGACGAGCAGTACTTC
NA,TRBV20-1,NA,TRBJ1-1,CSALQKEAFF,TGCAGTGCCCTACAAAAGGAGGCTTTCTTT
TRBD1,TRBV6-1,NA,TRBJ1-1,CASRVTGALPEAFF,TGTGCCAGCAGGGTGACAGGGGCTCTACCTGAAGCTTTCTTT
NA,TRBV7-3,NA,TRBJ1-2,CASSPGLDAGYTF,TGTGCCAGCAGCCCTGGGCTAGACGCCGGCTACACCTTC
TRBD1,TRBV28,NA,TRBJ2-1,CASSLVWGQSSYNEQFF,TGTGCCAGCAGTTTAGTATGGGGACAGAGCTCCTACAATGAGCAGTTCTTC
NA,TRBV29-1,NA,TRBJ1-2,CSAGTYPTHYGYTF,TGCAGCGCCGGGACCTACCCTACTCACTATGGCTACACCTTC
TRBD2,TRBV6-6,NA,TRBJ2-4,CASSTGTSGRGGIQYF,TGTGCCAGCAGTACTGGGACTAGCGGGAGGGGGGGCATTCAGTACTTC
NA,TRBV7-6,few,TRBJ2-3,CASSLLGSTDTQYF,TGTGCCAGCAGCTTATTAGGGAGCACAGATACGCAGTATTTT
NA,TRBV9,few,TRBJ2-1,CASSVADEQFF,TGTGCCAGCAGCGTAGCCGATGAGCAGTTCTTC
NA,TRBV7-2,NA,TRBJ2-3,CASSFTASTDTQYF,TGTGCCAGCAGCTTTACGGCGAGCACAGATACGCAGTATTTT
TRBD2,TRBV6-1,NA,TRBJ2-1,CASRRGLAGDNEQFF,TGTGCCAGCAGGAGGGGACTAGCGGGAGACAATGAGCAGTTCTTC
NA,TRBV10-3,NA,TRBJ2-1,CAIRTDLSSYNEQFF,TGTGCCATCAGAACGGACCTTAGCTCCTACAATGAGCAGTTCTTC
NA,TRBV9,NA,TRBJ1-3,CASSVEGQTLGNTIYF,TGTGCCAGCAGCGTAGAAGGACAGACACTCGGAAACACCATATATTTT
NA,TRBV19,NA,TRBJ1-2,CASSIAGTPNYGYTF,TGTGCCAGTAGTATAGCTGGGACACCCAACTATGGCTACACCTTC
TRBD1,TRBV7-9,NA,TRBJ2-7,CASSPGQGKREQYF,TGTGCCAGCAGCCCCGGACAGGGGAAGAGGGAGCAGTACTTC
NA,TRBV28,NA,TRBJ2-2,CASSTPTVGNGELFF,TGTGCCAGCAGCACTCCTACGGTCGGAAACGGGGAGCTGTTTTTT
NA,TRBV6-5,few,TRBJ2-7,CASSYLGMRYF,TGTGCCAGCAGTTACTTGGGGATGCGGTACTTC
NA,TRBV11-3,NA,TRBJ2-1,CASSVFEGEQFF,TGTGCCAGCAGCGTATTTGAGGGTGAGCAGTTCTTC
NA,TRBV7-3,once,TRBJ2-1,CASSLGGSDNEQFF,TGTGCCAGCAGCTTGGGGGGTAGTGACAATGAGCAGTTCTTC
NA,TRBV7-9,NA,TRBJ2-2,CASSLGLNTGELFF,TGTGCCAGCAGCTTGGGACTGAACACCGGGGAGCTGTTTTTT
NA,TRBV6-5,once,TRBJ2-5,CASSYSGRRYQETQYF,TGTGCCAGCAGTTACTCGGGGAGGCGGTATCAAGAGACCCAGTACTTC
NA,TRBV18,NA,TRBJ2-5,CASSLGQQETQYF,TGTGCCAGCTCACTCGGACAGCAAGAGACCCAGTACTTC
TRBD1,TRBV7-7,NA,TRBJ2-1,CASSSTGGDEQFF,TGTGCCAGCAGCTCCACAGGGGGTGATGAGCAGTTCTTC
TRBD1,TRBV4-3,NA,TRBJ1-3,CASSQGLGTARNTIYF,TGCGCCAGCAGCCAAGGGCTCGGGACAGCCAGAAACACCATATATTTT
TRBD1,TRBV30,once,TRBJ2-2,CAWSPGGLRSVTGELFF,TGTGCCTGGAGTCCAGGGGGCCTGCGGAGTGTAACCGGGGAGCTGTTTTTT
NA,TRBV28,NA,TRBJ1-1,CATVVTWNTEAFF,TGTGCCACCGTAGTTACATGGAACACTGAAGCTTTCTTT
NA,TRBV5-1,NA,TRBJ2-7,CASSLDGGEQYF,TGCGCCAGCAGCTTGGACGGGGGCGAGCAGTACTTC
TRBD2,TRBV5-1,NA,TRBJ2-1,CASSLGGSDEQFF,TGCGCCAGCAGCTTAGGCGGGAGCGATGAGCAGTTCTTC
NA,TRBV28,few,TRBJ1-1,CASTTSGRQAFF,TGTGCCAGCACCACAAGCGGCAGGCAAGCTTTCTTT
NA,TRBV7-9,NA,TRBJ1-3,CASSLRRVSGNTIYF,TGTGCCAGCAGCTTACGCAGGGTATCCGGAAACACCATATATTTT
NA,TRBV18,NA,TRBJ1-5,CASSPGRGSNQPQHF,TGTGCCAGCTCACCTGGCAGGGGAAGCAATCAGCCCCAGCATTTT
NA,TRBV2,once,TRBJ2-1,CASSGGPLDEQFF,TGTGCCAGCAGCGGTGGGCCTTTGGATGAGCAGTTCTTC
NA,TRBV5-1,NA,TRBJ2-2,CASSLVDGELFF,TGCGCCAGCAGCTTGGTAGACGGGGAGCTGTTTTTT
NA,TRBV27,many,TRBJ2-2,CASSLRGRDTGELFF,TGTGCCAGCAGCCTAAGGGGCAGGGACACCGGGGAGCTGTTTTTT
NA,TRBV5-4,NA,TRBJ2-6,CASFGGSGANVLTF,TGTGCCAGCTTCGGGGGATCTGGGGCCAACGTCCTGACTTTC
NA,TRBV18,NA,TRBJ2-3,CASSPPALDTQYF,TGTGCCAGCTCACCACCGGCACTAGATACGCAGTATTTT
NA,TRBV27,NA,TRBJ2-3,CASSPRQLDTQYF,TGTGCCAGCAGTCCAAGACAGCTAGATACGCAGTATTTT
NA,TRBV4-1,NA,TRBJ1-2,CASSLGAGADYGYTF,TGCGCCAGCAGCCTCGGGGCAGGGGCCGATTATGGCTACACCTTC